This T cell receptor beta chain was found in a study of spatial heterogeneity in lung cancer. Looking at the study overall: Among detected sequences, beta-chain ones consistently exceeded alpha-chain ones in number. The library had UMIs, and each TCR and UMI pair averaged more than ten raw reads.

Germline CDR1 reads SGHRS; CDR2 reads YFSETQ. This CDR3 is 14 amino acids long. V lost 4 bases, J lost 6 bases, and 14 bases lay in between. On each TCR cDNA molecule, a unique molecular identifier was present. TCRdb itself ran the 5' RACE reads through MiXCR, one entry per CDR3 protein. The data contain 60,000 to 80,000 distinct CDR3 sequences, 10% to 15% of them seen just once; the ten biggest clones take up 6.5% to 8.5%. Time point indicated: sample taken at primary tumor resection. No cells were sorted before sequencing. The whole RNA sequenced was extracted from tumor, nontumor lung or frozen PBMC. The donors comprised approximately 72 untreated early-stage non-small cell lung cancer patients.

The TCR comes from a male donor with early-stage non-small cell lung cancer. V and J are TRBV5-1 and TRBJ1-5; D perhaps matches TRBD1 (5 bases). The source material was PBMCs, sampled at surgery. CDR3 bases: TGCGCCAGCAGCCAGGAGGGGATCGGTCAGCCCCAGCATTTT. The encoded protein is CASSQEGIGQPQHF.